This T cell receptor (beta chain) was identified in a study of Ad26.COV2.S vaccination and SARS-CoV-2 variants. As for the study in general: Ad26.COV2.S given intramuscularly, once or twice 56 days apart. Study-level points and caveats: Analyses that measured TCR breadth and depth may have underestimated total T cell responses. After vaccination, reports described spike-specific CD8+ and CD4+ T cell responses as showing substantial breadth.

Some clones are missing from TCRdb's copy, which holds only in-frame ones; the method was immunoSEQ multiplex PCR. The sample consists of 400,000 to 450,000 clones, 80% to 95% of them appearing once. Treatment given: some 20 received Ad26.COV2.S at low or high dose, single or two shots; several received placebo; per-sample allocation not given. Samples analyzed were those drawn on day 63 after the first vaccine or placebo injection. V lost 10 bases and J lost 5; bases outside the gene matches: 8. This CDR3 comprises 14 residues. The germline CDR1 and CDR2 sequences are ENHRY and SYGVKD. As to this clone: The antigen is undetermined.

The chain employs TRBV10-3 and TRBJ2-1, with 10 bases that match TRBD2. The specimen was peripheral blood, collected in a trial of Ad26.COV2.S vaccine versus placebo. This receptor was taken from a person between 18 and 65 years old who received the Ad26.COV2.S COVID-19 vaccine or a placebo. CDR3 protein: CASLTSGTNNEQFF. The CDR3 nucleotides are TGTGCCAGCCTTACTAGCGGGACTAACAATGAGCAGTTCTTC.